This T cell receptor beta chain was identified in a study of shared clonotypes between healthy human individuals. CDR1 is MNHNS and CDR2 is SASEGT in the germline V gene. This CDR3 is built from 14 residues. V was shortened by 3 bases and J by 3 bases, with 9 bases between the two germline ends. The assay was carried out at the deep level. The data were produced by immunoSEQ multiplex PCR, yet TCRdb's version contains in-frame clones alone and is incomplete. The sample lists millions of clones, about 95% occurring once. Terminally differentiated effector memory CD45RA+ cells were left out of the naive CD8 fraction, which was CD45RO-negative and positively selected for CCR7.

This TCR was sampled from a young man in good health. Sample: naive CD8+ T cells sorted from blood. The chain couples TRBV6-1 to TRBJ1-5, with D tentatively TRBD1 (5 bases). The DNA of the CDR3 is TGTGCCAGCAGTGACTGGGGGGTCAATCAGCCCCAGCATTTT. Translation gives CASSDWGVNQPQHF.